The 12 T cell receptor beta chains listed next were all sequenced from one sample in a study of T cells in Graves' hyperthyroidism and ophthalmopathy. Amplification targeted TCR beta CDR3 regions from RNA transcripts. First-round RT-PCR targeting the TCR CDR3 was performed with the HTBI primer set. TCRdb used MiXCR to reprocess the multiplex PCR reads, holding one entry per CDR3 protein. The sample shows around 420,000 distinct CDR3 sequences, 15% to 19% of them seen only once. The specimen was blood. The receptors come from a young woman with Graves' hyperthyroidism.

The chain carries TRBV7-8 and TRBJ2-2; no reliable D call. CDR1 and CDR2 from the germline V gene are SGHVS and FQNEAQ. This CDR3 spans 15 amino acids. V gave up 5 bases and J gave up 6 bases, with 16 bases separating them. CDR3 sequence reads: CASSPPGLDAGELFF. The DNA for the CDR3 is TGTGCCAGCAGCCCTCCTGGCCTAGACGCCGGGGAGCTGTTTTTT. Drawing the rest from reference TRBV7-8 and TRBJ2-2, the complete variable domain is GAGVSQSPRYKVAKRGQDVALRCDPISGHVSLFWYQQALGQGPEFLTYFQNEAQLDKSGLPSDRFFAERPEGSVSTLKIQRTQQEDSAVYLCASSPPGLDAGELFFGEGSRLTVL.

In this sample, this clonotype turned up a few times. The CDR3 DNA is TGTGCCAGCAGTCGGCTGGGGGACTACAATGAGCAGTACTTC. Amino acids: CASSRLGDYNEQYF. The chain joins TRBV11-2 to TRBJ2-1; 7 positions agree with TRBD2. The J call may be mistaken, given a closer DNA end match to TRBJ2-7. Germline assignment: CDR1 SGHAT and CDR2 FQNNGV. CDR3 length: 14 amino acids.

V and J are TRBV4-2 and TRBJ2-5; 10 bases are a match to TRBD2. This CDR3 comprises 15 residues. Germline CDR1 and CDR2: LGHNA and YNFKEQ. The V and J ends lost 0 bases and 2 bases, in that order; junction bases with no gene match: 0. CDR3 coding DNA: TGTGCCAGCAGCCAAGAGACTAGCGGGCAAGAGACCCAGTACTTC. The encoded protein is CASSQETSGQETQYF.

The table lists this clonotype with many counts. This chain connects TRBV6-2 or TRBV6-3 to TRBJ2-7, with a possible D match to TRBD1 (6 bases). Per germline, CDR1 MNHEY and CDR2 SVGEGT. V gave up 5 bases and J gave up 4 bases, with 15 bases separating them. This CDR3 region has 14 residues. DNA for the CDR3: TGTGCCAGCAGTATCCCGGACAGCTTATACGAGCAGTACTTC. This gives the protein CASSIPDSLYEQYF.

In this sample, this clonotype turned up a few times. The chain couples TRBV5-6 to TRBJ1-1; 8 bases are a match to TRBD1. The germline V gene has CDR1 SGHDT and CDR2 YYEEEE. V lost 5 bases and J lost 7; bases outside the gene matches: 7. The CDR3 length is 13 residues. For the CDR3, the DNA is TGTGCCAGCAGTTGGGACAGGCGAGGTGAAGCTTTCTTT. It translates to CASSWDRRGEAFF.

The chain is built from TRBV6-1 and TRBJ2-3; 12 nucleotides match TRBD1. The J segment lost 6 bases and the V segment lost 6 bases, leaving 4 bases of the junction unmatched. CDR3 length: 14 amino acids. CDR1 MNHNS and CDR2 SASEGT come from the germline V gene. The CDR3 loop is CASRGQGAQDTQYF. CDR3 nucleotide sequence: TGTGCCAGCAGGGGACAGGGGGCGCAGGATACGCAGTATTTT.

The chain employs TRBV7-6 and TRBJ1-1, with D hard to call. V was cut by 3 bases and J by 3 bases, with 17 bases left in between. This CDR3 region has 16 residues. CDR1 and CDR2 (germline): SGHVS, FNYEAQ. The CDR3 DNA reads TGTGCCAGCAGCTTGGAGACGGGAACTTCGTACACTGAAGCTTTCTTT. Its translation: CASSLETGTSYTEAFF.

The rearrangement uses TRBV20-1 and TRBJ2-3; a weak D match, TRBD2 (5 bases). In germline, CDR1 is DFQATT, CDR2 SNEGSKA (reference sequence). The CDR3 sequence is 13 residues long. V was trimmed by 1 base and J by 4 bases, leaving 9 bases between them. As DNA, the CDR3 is TGCAGTGCTAGAGTCAGCGGCCCAGATACGCAGTATTTT. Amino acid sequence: CSARVSGPDTQYF.

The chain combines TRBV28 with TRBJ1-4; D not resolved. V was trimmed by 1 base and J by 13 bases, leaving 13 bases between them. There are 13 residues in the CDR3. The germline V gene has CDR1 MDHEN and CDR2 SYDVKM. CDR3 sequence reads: CASSLFRSERLFF. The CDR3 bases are TGTGCCAGCAGTTTATTTCGCTCGGAGAGACTGTTTTTT.

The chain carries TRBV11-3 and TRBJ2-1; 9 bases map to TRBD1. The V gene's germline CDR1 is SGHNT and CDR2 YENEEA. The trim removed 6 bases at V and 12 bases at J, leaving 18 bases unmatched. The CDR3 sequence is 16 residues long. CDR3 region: CASSRGQGISMSGQFF. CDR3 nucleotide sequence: TGTGCCAGCAGTCGCGGACAGGGGATATCAATGAGTGGGCAGTTCTTC.

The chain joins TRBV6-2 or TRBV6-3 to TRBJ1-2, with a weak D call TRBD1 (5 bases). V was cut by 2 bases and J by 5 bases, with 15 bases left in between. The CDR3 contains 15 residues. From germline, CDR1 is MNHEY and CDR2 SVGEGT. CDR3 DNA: TGTGCCAGCAGTTACCGGGGCAGTGGGCCTTATGGCTACACCTTC. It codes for CASSYRGSGPYGYTF.

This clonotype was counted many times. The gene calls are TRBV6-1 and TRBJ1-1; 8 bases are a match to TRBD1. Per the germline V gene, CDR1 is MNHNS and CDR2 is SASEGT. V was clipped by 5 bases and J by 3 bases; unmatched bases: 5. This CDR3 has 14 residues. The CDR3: CASSWTGQDTEAFF. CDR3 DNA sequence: TGTGCCAGCAGTTGGACGGGACAGGACACTGAAGCTTTCTTT.